The next 32 T cell receptor beta chains were all read from a single sample in a study of blood T cells in healthy people across ages. Then a second PCR, running roughly 7 to 11 cycles, was carried out with a sample-barcoded 5' primer and a J-beta primer mix. TCRdb called the 5' RACE reads again in MiXCR, with one record for every CDR3 protein. Of about 1.5 million distinct CDR3 sequences in the sample, approximately 40% were seen once. Sequences were obtained from blood. Receptors were obtained from a woman in her late teens or twenties in good health.

The rearrangement joins TRBV2 to TRBJ2-5, with 11 bases aligning to TRBD1. The CDR3 contains 15 residues. J lost 4 bases, V lost 4 bases, and 5 bases had no gene match. Germline lookup yields CDR1 SNHLY and CDR2 FYNNEI. In DNA, the CDR3 is TGTGCCAGCAGTGCGGGGACAGGGGGGTCAGAGACCCAGTACTTC. Its translation is CASSAGTGGSETQYF. Combining the CDR3 with reference TRBV2 and TRBJ2-5 gives the whole variable domain EPEVTQTPSHQVTQMGQEVILRCVPISNHLYFYWYRQILGQKVEFLVSFYNNEISEKSEIFDDQFSVERPDGSNFTLKIRSTKLEDSAMYFCASSAGTGGSETQYFGPGTRLLVL.

The V and J genes are TRBV15 and TRBJ1-1; 8 bases are a match to TRBD1. Trimming cost V 1 base and J 6 bases; bases outside gene matches: 13. The CDR3 loop spans 17 amino acids. The germline CDR1 and CDR2 sequences are LNHNV and YYDKDF (reference sequence). The CDR3 here is CATSRVGIGQGGAEAFF. DNA for the CDR3: TGTGCCACCAGCAGAGTCGGGATCGGACAGGGAGGCGCTGAAGCTTTCTTT.

The chain employs TRBV20-1 and TRBJ2-1; D gene unclear. Germline CDR1 reads DFQATT; CDR2 reads SNEGSKA (reference sequence). This CDR3 is built from 12 residues. The germline V and J ends were trimmed by 6 bases and 7 bases, with 13 bases remaining between them. The CDR3 DNA reads as TGCAGTGCCCCTGACCAGAGGAATGAGCAGTTCTTC. Its protein product is CSAPDQRNEQFF.

This clonotype has just a few counts. The chain uses TRBV4-1 and TRBJ1-5, with unresolved D. The germline V and J ends were trimmed by 0 bases and 0 bases, with 6 bases remaining between them. Germline V gene sequence: CDR1 MGHRA, CDR2 YSYEKL. The length of the CDR3 is 15 residues. The CDR3 bases are TGCGCCAGCAGCCAAGAAACAAATAGCAATCAGCCCCAGCATTTT. Protein: CASSQETNSNQPQHF.

This clonotype has only a few counts. J is TRBJ1-4 and V is TRBV29-1; D is ambiguous. The CDR3 totals 12 residues. Trimming removed 4 bases at V and 7 bases at J, with 10 bases between. The V gene's germline CDR1 is SQVTM and CDR2 ANQGSEA. The CDR3: CSVVGLSEKLFF. CDR3 coding DNA: TGCAGCGTTGTCGGATTGAGTGAAAAACTGTTTTTT.

With regard to this clonotype: One end of the junction is discordant with germline, which a read error may explain. This chain uses TRBV12-3 or TRBV12-4 with TRBJ2-7; 13 bases map to TRBD2. There are 16 residues in the CDR3. CDR3 sequence: CANSLGLAGASYEQYF. The CDR3 bases are TGTGCCAACAGTTTAGGACTAGCGGGGGCTAGCTACGAGCAGTACTTC.

J is TRBJ1-5 and V is TRBV4-1; no definite D call. V lost 1 base, J lost 2 bases, and 9 bases lay in between. The CDR3 totals 15 residues. From germline, CDR1 is MGHRA and CDR2 YSYEKL. CDR3 in DNA: TGCGCCAGCAGCCAAGTTTCGGAGGGCAATCAGCCCCAGCATTTT. This translates into CASSQVSEGNQPQHF.

The rearrangement links TRBV7-2 to TRBJ2-7, with unresolved D. Trimming shortened V by 3 bases and J by 5 bases, and 11 bases separated the two germline ends. Germline V gives CDR1 SGHTA, CDR2 FQGNSA. The length of the CDR3 is 13 residues. The CDR3 region has the DNA TGTGCCAGCAGCTTGATGAAGGGCCACGAGCAGTACTTC. Translation: CASSLMKGHEQYF.

The chain recombines TRBV7-9 with TRBJ2-7, with D unresolved. This CDR3 spans 12 amino acids. The germline V and J ends were trimmed by 5 bases and 7 bases, with 12 bases remaining between them. Germline CDR1 SEHNR, CDR2 FQNEAQ (reference sequence). The CDR3 region has the DNA TGTGCCAGCAGCCCCCGGGTGGATGAGCAGTACTTC. It is translated as CASSPRVDEQYF.

This sequence joins TRBV6-1 and TRBJ2-5; D is perhaps TRBD2 (6 bases). The end of the DNA aligns better with TRBJ2-7, so the J call may be wrong. This CDR3 is built from 14 residues. CDR1 and CDR2 from the germline V gene are MNHNS and SASEGT. The CDR3 protein is CASSEGPGDYEQYF. CDR3 DNA sequence: TGTGCCAGCAGTGAAGGTCCGGGAGACTACGAGCAGTACTTC.

The V and J genes are TRBV29-1 and TRBJ2-7; D gene uncertain. In germline, CDR1 is SQVTM, CDR2 ANQGSEA. The CDR3 spans 13 residues. Trimming pared 6 bases from V and 0 bases from J, leaving 12 bases between. The CDR3 region is CSVLSWSSYEQYF. In DNA, the CDR3 is TGCAGCGTCCTAAGCTGGTCCTCCTACGAGCAGTACTTC.

A single count supports this clonotype. A junction end diverges from the germline sequence, so it may reflect a read error. The V call is TRBV7-9, the J call TRBJ2-5; D might be TRBD1 or TRBD2, each matching 6 bases. From germline, CDR1 is SEHNR and CDR2 FQNEAQ (reference sequence). The CDR3 length is 15 residues. The CDR3 bases are TGTGTCAGCAGCGGAAACCAACAGGGACTGGAGACCCAGTACTTC. Protein: CVSSGNQQGLETQYF.

DNA for the CDR3: TGTGCCAGCAGCCAAGAAAGGACATCGCGGAACACTGAAGCTTTCTTT. Protein sequence: CASSQERTSRNTEAFF. This chain uses TRBV3-1 with TRBJ1-1, with a weak D call TRBD1 (5 bases). The CDR3 runs to 16 residues. The ends were cut back, 0 bases at V and 1 base at J, with 12 bases in the middle. Germline V gene data show CDR1 as LGHDT and CDR2 as YNNKEL (reference sequence).

V usage is TRBV7-2 and J usage is TRBJ2-1, with 9 bases aligning to TRBD1. CDR3 length equals 16 residues. The trim removed 5 bases at V and 2 bases at J, leaving 7 bases unmatched. The germline V gene encodes CDR1 SGHTA and CDR2 FQGNSA. CDR3 region: CASSTRTGVTYNEQFF. For the CDR3, the DNA is TGTGCCAGCAGCACCCGGACAGGGGTTACCTACAATGAGCAGTTCTTC. Variable domain in full (rest from reference TRBV7-2 and TRBJ2-1): GAGVSQSPSNKVTEKGKDVELRCDPISGHTALYWYRQSLGQGLEFLIYFQGNSAPDKSGLPSDRFSAERTGGSVSTLTIQRTQQEDSAVYLCASSTRTGVTYNEQFFGPGTRLTVL.

The chain employs TRBV30 and TRBJ2-1; D remains ambiguous. The J call may be mistaken, given a closer DNA end match to TRBJ2-7. Germline CDR1 and CDR2: GTSNPN and SVGIG (reference sequence). The CDR3 spans 11 residues. The CDR3 spells CAWSPYNEQYF. CDR3 bases: TGTGCCTGGAGCCCCTACAATGAGCAGTACTTC.

The chain joins TRBV21-1 to TRBJ2-5; no check of the table's D call, TRBD1, against the DNA was made. TRBV21-1 is a listed pseudogene. CDR3 length equals 19 residues. The CDR3 region is CASSKATRARQGFIYEQYF. CDR3 bases: TGTGCCAGCAGCAAAGCTACCCGAGCCCGACAGGGGTTTATCTATGAGCAGTACTTC.

The V call is TRBV9, the J call TRBJ2-3, with D possibly matching TRBD2 (6 bases). V lost 0 bases to trimming and J lost 3 bases, with 17 bases between them. Germline loops: CDR1 SGDLS, CDR2 YYNGEE. The CDR3 covers 17 residues. The DNA of the CDR3 is TGTGCCAGCAGCGTAGGATGGTCTAGCGTTGGTACAGATACGCAGTATTTT. Translated: CASSVGWSSVGTDTQYF.

There are a few counts of this clonotype. CDR3 nucleotide sequence: TGTGCCAGCAGCTCCAAGAGGGGCCAAGAGACCCAGTACTTC. The encoded protein is CASSSKRGQETQYF. The genes are TRBV7-9 and TRBJ2-5, with D possibly called TRBD1 or TRBD2 (5 bases each). V lost 4 bases and J 1 base, leaving 10 bases between the germline ends. Germline V lookup: CDR1 SEHNR, CDR2 FQNEAQ (reference sequence). The CDR3 spans 14 residues.

This clonotype came up a few times. The chain recombines TRBV6-1 with TRBJ2-3; the match to TRBD2 covers 14 bases. The CDR3 runs 18 residues. Germline V lookup: CDR1 MNHNS, CDR2 SASEGT. With 6 bases clipped from V and 5 bases from J, the junction kept 13 bases outside the gene matches. CDR3 bases: TGTGCCAGCAGACATAAACCGACTAGCGGGGGGGGTAGAGATACGCAGTATTTT. Residues: CASRHKPTSGGGRDTQYF.

The V and J genes are TRBV6-2 or TRBV6-3 and TRBJ2-7, with 7 bases matching TRBD2. The CDR3 is made up of 15 amino acids. Per the germline V gene, CDR1 is MNHEY and CDR2 is SVGEGT. The V segment lost 0 bases and the J segment 2 bases; nucleotides outside the gene matches: 4. CDR3 amino acids: CASSYSGGRTYEQYF. The CDR3, as DNA: TGTGCCAGCAGTTACTCTGGCGGGAGAACCTACGAGCAGTACTTC.

The rearrangement joins TRBV4-1 to TRBJ2-4, with D maybe TRBD2 (5 bases). CDR1 and CDR2 (germline): MGHRA, YSYEKL. V gave up 4 bases and J gave up 8 bases, with 24 bases separating them. CDR3 length equals 17 residues. The CDR3, as DNA: TGCGCCAGCAGCCCCCTCTCCCGGACTTCCTGGGCGGACATTCAGTACTTC. Its protein product is CASSPLSRTSWADIQYF.

V gene TRBV9 combines with J gene TRBJ2-1; 11 bases line up with TRBD2. Trimming at V came to 0 bases and at J to 7 bases, leaving 6 bases not matched to a gene. Germline assignment: CDR1 SGDLS and CDR2 YYNGEE. The CDR3 runs to 16 residues. CDR3 in DNA: TGTGCCAGCAGCGTAGGGGTTAGCGGGGGGGCGAATGAGCAGTTCTTC. This sequence encodes CASSVGVSGGANEQFF.

CDR3 coding DNA: TGTGCCTGGAATGTAGGGGGGAACTATGGCTACACCTTC. It specifies CAWNVGGNYGYTF. The chain recombines TRBV30 with TRBJ1-2; D might be TRBD1 (6 bases). The germline CDR1 and CDR2 sequences are GTSNPN and SVGIG (reference sequence). V was cut by 4 bases and J by 2 bases, with 11 bases left in between. The CDR3 sequence is 13 residues long.

The chain has TRBV7-7 and TRBJ2-5; 8 bases are shared with TRBD2. The CDR3 contains 17 residues. V was clipped by 5 bases and J by 11 bases; unmatched bases: 22. Per germline, CDR1 SSHAT and CDR2 FNYEAQ (reference sequence). DNA for the CDR3: TGTGCCAGCAGCCCAAATCCCGCGGGGGGTTTCAGCAATGAGCAGTACTTC. Translating it yields CASSPNPAGGFSNEQYF.

V usage is TRBV7-9 and J usage is TRBJ2-3; perhaps TRBD2 as D (5 bases). This CDR3 has 14 residues. CDR1 is SEHNR and CDR2 is FQNEAQ in the germline V gene (reference sequence). Trimming shortened V by 4 bases and J by 5 bases, and 13 bases separated the two germline ends. Here the CDR3 reads CASSYWGEVDTQYF. DNA for the CDR3: TGTGCCAGCAGCTACTGGGGAGAGGTAGATACGCAGTATTTT.

This clonotype was observed a handful of times. The genes are TRBV5-1 and TRBJ2-3; 8 bases map to TRBD1. The CDR3 runs 16 residues. V shed 0 bases, J shed 6 bases, and the junction held 9 bases outside the gene matches. Per germline, CDR1 SGHRS and CDR2 YFSETQ. The CDR3 bases are TGCGCCAGCAGCTTGGCAGGGGGCCCGAGTATTGATACGCAGTATTTT. It specifies CASSLAGGPSIDTQYF. Combining the CDR3 with reference TRBV5-1 and TRBJ2-3 gives the whole variable domain KAGVTQTPRYLIKTRGQQVTLSCSPISGHRSVSWYQQTPGQGLQFLFEYFSETQRNKGNFPGRFSGRQFSNSRSEMNVSTLELGDSALYLCASSLAGGPSIDTQYFGPGTRLTVL.

The V call is TRBV7-8, the J call TRBJ2-4; 7 bases map to TRBD1. The germline V gene has CDR1 SGHVS and CDR2 FQNEAQ. The V gene end was trimmed by 4 bases and the J gene end by 7 bases; junction bases not matched to a gene: 4. CDR3 size: 13 residues. CDR3 nucleotide sequence: TGTGCCAGCAGCTCGGACAGGAGGAACATTCAGTACTTC. Protein: CASSSDRRNIQYF.

The chain recombines TRBV7-8 with TRBJ1-5; 7 bases are a match to TRBD1. The germline CDR1 and CDR2 sequences are SGHVS and FQNEAQ. V lost 4 bases, J lost 7 bases, and 13 bases stayed unmatched. This CDR3 has 16 residues. CDR3 sequence: CASSSLFGDSGQPQHF. In nucleotides, the CDR3 is TGTGCCAGCAGCTCCCTATTCGGGGACAGCGGCCAGCCCCAGCATTTT.

This rearrangement joins TRBV11-3 to TRBJ2-6; the match to TRBD1 covers 9 bases. CDR1 SGHNT and CDR2 YENEEA come from the germline V gene. The CDR3 runs to 15 residues. The V and J ends lost 5 bases and 2 bases, in that order; junction bases with no gene match: 1. DNA for the CDR3: TGTGCCAGCAGCGGACAGGGGACTGGGGCCAACGTCCTGACTTTC. It encodes CASSGQGTGANVLTF.

This clonotype has a single count. DNA of the CDR3: TGTGCCAGCAGTGAAAGTACATCGGGGGCCTATGGCTACACCTTC. This translates into CASSESTSGAYGYTF. The J gene is TRBJ1-2, the V gene TRBV25-1; D is possibly TRBD1 (6 bases). CDR3 length: 15 residues. Germline CDR1 is MGHDK and CDR2 is SYGVNS. Trimming cost V 2 bases and J 4 bases, with 14 bases left between them.

The gene calls are TRBV27 and TRBJ1-4; a weak D match, TRBD1 (5 bases). Between the trimmed V and J ends, which lost 4 bases and 5 bases, there was a span of 14 bases. The CDR3 is 15 amino acids. The germline V gene encodes CDR1 MNHEY and CDR2 SMNVEV (reference sequence). The DNA of the CDR3 is TGTGCCAGCAGTTCCGGGACGGTCCCAAATGAAAAACTGTTTTTT. Translation gives CASSSGTVPNEKLFF.

The chain joins TRBV20-1 to TRBJ2-1; 14 bases agree with TRBD2. The germline CDR1 and CDR2 sequences are DFQATT and SNEGSKA (reference sequence). CDR3 size: 15 residues. After removal of 6 bases from V and 7 bases from J, the junction contained 8 bases not matched to a gene. Written as DNA, the CDR3 is TGCAGTGCCCCTAAGACTAGCGGGGGGGCTAATGAGCAGTTCTTC. This codes for CSAPKTSGGANEQFF.